This T cell receptor (beta chain) was captured by sequencing in a study of T cell repertoires in cytomegalovirus infection. The overall study: Indications came from public TCR beta signatures; they pointed to CMV infection and to a matching HLA type.

Concerning this clonotype: Its antigen remains unknown.

General observations from the study: Ex vivo responses were dominated by HLA-C-restricted CMV-specific TCR beta clonotypes.

TCRdb re-called the reads with MiXCR, one entry per CDR3 protein. The sample records roughly 280,000 distinct CDR3 sequences, roughly 15% being singletons. The junction had 14 bases not matched to a gene; V was cut back by 6 bases and J by 3 bases. The CDR3 is made up of 17 amino acids. Germline CDR1 is MDHEN and CDR2 is SYDVKM. V gene TRBV28 combines with J gene TRBJ1-2, with 9 bases identical to TRBD1. The sample was PBMCs. The clonotype was recovered from a human donor in good health (CMV status not recorded). Some clones in this sample may be carry-over from other donors' samples. The chain's CDR3 is CASSPAGTGKGDYGYTF. The CDR3 DNA reads as TGTGCCAGCAGCCCCGCCGGGACAGGGAAGGGGGACTATGGCTACACCTTC.